This T cell receptor beta chain stems from a study of blood T cell repertoires in COVID-19. Overall study context: Acute-phase and convalescent COVID-19 samples originated in the United States, Italy and Spain. T cells, B-cell-depleted T cells, or PBMCs provided the cDNA or gDNA that served as material.

Source study methods: Nucleated cell number was recorded as an estimate derived from reference gene primer amplification. Only in-frame clones appear in the TCRdb table, and some are missing; sequencing was by immunoSEQ multiplex PCR. V, J and clone size are those of that table, while D and trimming were read from the DNA. The data show 130,000 to 150,000 clones, over 70% seen once. The CDR3 loop spans 14 amino acids. Germline assignment: CDR1 SEHNR and CDR2 FQNEAQ (reference sequence). V was cut by 3 bases and J by 1 base, with 9 bases left in between. This TCR was recovered from a woman in her fifties or sixties with acute or convalescent COVID-19. This chain uses TRBV7-9 with TRBJ1-1; D may be TRBD1 (5 bases). The sequenced material came from peripheral blood. The CDR3 bases are TGTGCCAGCAGCTTCAGGGCCCCGAACACTGAAGCTTTCTTT. It codes for CASSFRAPNTEAFF.